This T cell receptor beta chain derives from a study of cytomegalovirus exposure and HLA in healthy donors. Looking at the study overall: The Caucasian-associated ancestry cluster held around four fifths of 398 genotyped donors.

Healthy bone marrow donors made up the cohort. Germline CDR1 is SGDLS and CDR2 is YYNGEE. V was shortened by 1 base and J by 9 bases, with 9 bases between the two germline ends. This CDR3 region has 12 residues. 60 Vbeta and 13 Jbeta primers were used in PCR. Profiling relied on immunoSEQ multiplex PCR, and the TCRdb table lists in-frame clones only, not all of them. The sample contains almost 200,000 clones, roughly 85% of which appear only once. General study findings and limits: Reportedly, fewer N-insertions than the approximately 700-donor mean appeared in an Asian-associated ancestry cluster in a later analysis. A cluster of highly shared sequence variants was likely a sequencing artifact.

This clone was observed a few times. Its target is unknown. This TCR derives from a woman aged 45-65 years in good health and CMV-seronegative. V and J are TRBV9 and TRBJ2-3; D might be TRBD2 (5 bases). The sample taken for sequencing was PBMCs. The CDR3 sequence: CASSVTSGTQYF. The CDR3 DNA reads TGTGCCAGCAGCGTAACCAGCGGAACGCAGTATTTT.